This is a list of T cell receptor beta chains from one sample in a study of glioma-infiltrating T cells after dendritic cell vaccination. The data were produced by immunoSEQ multiplex PCR, yet TCRdb's version contains in-frame clones alone and is incomplete. The sample shows approximately 85,000 clones, roughly 85% of them seen only once. Here the sequenced sample was blood, taken after dendritic cell vaccination. The receptors here all came from a human donor with glioblastoma. CDR3s include the opening cysteine and the closing phenylalanine or tryptophan. Each record gives: V gene, J gene, clone size, D gene, CDR3 protein, CDR3 DNA. The D gene is left open where the match is weak. For some rows the clone size is stated as once, few or many, or as a class when expanded; others skip it.

>TRBV29-1|TRBJ2-2|-|-
CSVPRGSNTGELFF
TGCAGCGTCCCGCGGGGCTCGAACACCGGGGAGCTGTTTTTT
>TRBV4-1|TRBJ2-5|-|-
CASSQDVVSSYQETQYF
TGCGCCAGCAGCCAAGATGTGGTCAGTTCCTACCAAGAGACCCAGTACTTC
>TRBV12-5|TRBJ1-1|-|-
CASGSGQNTEAFF
TGTGCTAGTGGTTCAGGACAGAACACTGAAGCTTTCTTT
>TRBV28|TRBJ1-4|-|-
CASSFPGIEKLFF
TGTGCCAGCAGTTTCCCAGGGATCGAAAAACTGTTTTTT
>TRBV29-1|TRBJ2-3|-|-
CSAGGQSSTDTQYF
TGCAGCGCCGGGGGGCAGAGCAGCACAGATACGCAGTATTTT
>TRBV14|TRBJ2-7|-|TRBD1
CASSQAWGQDYLVEQYF
TGTGCCAGCAGCCAAGCCTGGGGACAGGACTACTTGGTCGAGCAGTACTTC
>TRBV10-3|TRBJ2-1|-|TRBD2
CAISQTGTSGSSYNEQFF
TGTGCCATCAGCCAAACCGGGACTAGCGGGAGCTCCTACAATGAGCAGTTCTTC
>TRBV7-9|TRBJ1-1|-|-
CASSPTRVGNTEAFF
TGTGCCAGCAGCCCTACCAGGGTGGGGAACACTGAAGCTTTCTTT
>TRBV10-2|TRBJ1-5|-|-
CASSATDSNQPQHF
TGCGCCAGCAGTGCGACAGATAGCAATCAGCCCCAGCATTTT
>TRBV6-1|TRBJ1-6|-|-
CASSEISTGSPLHF
TGTGCCAGCAGTGAAATATCCACAGGATCACCCCTCCACTTT
>TRBV27|TRBJ1-4|few|-
CASSPRQAPNEKLFF
TGTGCCAGCAGTCCCAGACAGGCCCCGAATGAAAAACTGTTTTTT
>TRBV6-6|TRBJ2-7|-|TRBD2
CASSYSSAGNEQYF
TGTGCCAGCAGTTACTCCTCAGCGGGGAACGAGCAGTACTTC
>TRBV27|TRBJ1-1|-|TRBD1
CASSLAAGGHTEAFF
TGTGCCAGCAGTTTAGCAGCAGGGGGGCACACTGAAGCTTTCTTT
>TRBV6-1|TRBJ2-2|-|TRBD1
CASSAAGGTGELFF
TGTGCCAGCAGTGCGGCAGGGGGCACCGGGGAGCTGTTTTTT
>TRBV25-1|TRBJ2-1|-|TRBD2
CASSEYWEGEQFF
TGTGCCAGCAGTGAATATTGGGAGGGTGAGCAGTTCTTC
>TRBV5-1|TRBJ2-5|-|-
CASSLVPGVQWETQYF
TGCGCCAGCAGCTTGGTACCAGGGGTCCAATGGGAGACCCAGTACTTC
>TRBV21-1|TRBJ2-7|-|-
CASSPQKWGVGYYEQYF
TGTGCCAGCAGCCCCCAAAAGTGGGGGGTCGGGTACTACGAGCAGTACTTC
>TRBV7-8|TRBJ1-6|-|-
CASSWVGLTGSPLHF
TGTGCCAGCAGCTGGGTCGGACTCACGGGTTCACCCCTCCACTTT
>TRBV2|TRBJ1-4|-|-
CASRDGQTTNEKLFF
TGTGCCAGCAGGGACGGACAGACAACTAATGAAAAACTGTTTTTT
>TRBV27|TRBJ1-1|-|-
CASSPSSKQGNTEAFF
TGTGCCAGCAGTCCATCTTCAAAACAGGGGAACACTGAAGCTTTCTTT
>TRBV2|TRBJ2-2|few|-
CASSGTQTNTGELFF
TGTGCCAGCAGTGGGACACAAACGAACACCGGGGAGCTGTTTTTT
>TRBV6-1|TRBJ2-1|-|TRBD1
CASRDSGTGYEQFF
TGTGCCAGCAGAGACTCCGGGACAGGATATGAGCAGTTCTTC
>TRBV4-1|TRBJ2-3|-|TRBD1
CASRLTGEDTQYF
TGCGCCAGCAGACTAACAGGGGAAGATACGCAGTATTTT
>TRBV6-5|TRBJ2-1|-|-
CASIRTRGTYNEQFF
TGTGCCAGCATCCGTACTCGCGGCACCTACAATGAGCAGTTCTTC
>TRBV25-1|TRBJ1-2|-|-
CASSGNNYGYTF
TGTGCCAGCAGTGGTAATAACTATGGCTACACCTTC
>TRBV11-2|TRBJ2-1|-|-
CASRSRQRLYNEQFF
TGTGCCAGCAGATCGAGACAGCGCCTCTACAATGAGCAGTTCTTC
>TRBV9|TRBJ1-2|-|TRBD1
CASSSPDRAIFYGYTF
TGTGCCAGCAGCTCACCAGACAGGGCCATCTTCTATGGCTACACCTTC
>TRBV19|TRBJ1-3|-|TRBD1
CASSSQAPPQPDRGRADF
TGTGCCAGTAGTTCCCAGGCTCCACCCCAGCCAGACAGGGGGCGAGCAGACTTT
>TRBV7-8|TRBJ2-3|once|-
CASSLAGGAAKLTDTQYF
TGTGCCAGCAGCTTAGCGGGGGGAGCGGCGAAACTCACAGATACGCAGTATTTT
>TRBV27|TRBJ1-1|-|-
CASSLPKRNTEAFF
TGTGCCAGCAGTTTACCTAAAAGGAACACTGAAGCTTTCTTT
>TRBV30|TRBJ2-7|-|TRBD2
CAFISGSPEQYF
TGTGCCTTTATCAGCGGGAGCCCCGAGCAGTACTTC
>TRBV5-1|TRBJ2-1|once|TRBD1
CASSSRDRSHEQFF
TGCGCCAGCAGCTCCCGGGACAGGTCCCATGAGCAGTTCTTC
>TRBV4-1|TRBJ2-1|-|TRBD2
CASSQPRLAGGLNEQFF
TGCGCCAGCAGCCAACCTAGACTAGCGGGAGGGTTAAATGAGCAGTTCTTC
>TRBV15|TRBJ1-2|-|TRBD1
CATSGGTGEGYTF
TGTGCCACCAGCGGAGGGACAGGGGAGGGCTACACCTTC
>TRBV27|TRBJ2-5|-|-
CASSLRGFQETQYF
TGTGCCAGCAGTTTACGGGGATTCCAAGAGACCCAGTACTTC
>TRBV15|TRBJ1-6|-|-
CATSEIRDSPLHF
TGTGCCACCAGCGAGATCCGAGATTCACCCCTCCACTTT
>TRBV19|TRBJ2-1|-|-
CASSIDQGGYNEQFF
TGTGCCAGTAGTATAGACCAGGGGGGATACAATGAGCAGTTCTTC
>TRBV6-4|TRBJ2-1|few|TRBD2
CASGPRGGDYNEQFF
TGTGCCAGCGGCCCCCGCGGGGGGGACTACAATGAGCAGTTCTTC
>TRBV2|TRBJ2-4|-|TRBD2
CASSEFGGEGGIQYF
TGTGCCAGCAGTGAGTTTGGCGGGGAGGGCGGCATTCAGTACTTC
>TRBV5-4|TRBJ2-7|-|-
CASRAGTQSYEQYF
TGTGCCAGCAGAGCCGGGACACAATCCTACGAGCAGTACTTC
>TRBV9|TRBJ1-5|-|TRBD1
CASSVTGGNQPQHF
TGTGCCAGCAGCGTGACAGGGGGGAATCAGCCCCAGCATTTT
>TRBV29-1|TRBJ2-1|-|TRBD2
CSVGGGTGSGGSYNEQFF
TGCAGCGTTGGTGGCGGGACAGGTAGCGGGGGGTCCTACAATGAGCAGTTCTTC
>TRBV7-6|TRBJ2-3|-|TRBD2
CASSLGFFSRGGPTDTQYF
TGTGCCAGCAGCTTAGGTTTTTTTTCCCGGGGGGGCCCGACAGATACGCAGTATTTT
>TRBV30|TRBJ2-4|once|-
CAWSGDHSSNIQYF
TGTGCCTGGAGTGGTGATCACAGTTCAAACATTCAGTACTTC
>TRBV27|TRBJ1-5|-|-
CASRKPGKSYSNQPQHF
TGTGCCAGCAGGAAACCGGGAAAGAGTTATAGCAATCAGCCCCAGCATTTT
>TRBV5-4|TRBJ1-2|-|TRBD1
CASSPRDSYGYTF
TGTGCCAGCAGCCCGCGGGACAGCTATGGCTACACCTTC
>TRBV27|TRBJ2-1|-|TRBD2
CASSLSISGSSYNEQFF
TGTGCCAGCAGTTTATCGATCAGCGGGAGCTCCTACAATGAGCAGTTCTTC
>TRBV5-1|TRBJ1-4|-|-
CASSLSDEKLFF
TGCGCCAGCAGCTTGTCGGATGAAAAACTGTTTTTT
>TRBV2|TRBJ1-1|once|TRBD1
CASRKGQIDTEAFF
TGTGCCAGCAGAAAGGGACAGATTGACACTGAAGCTTTCTTT
>TRBV19|TRBJ2-5|once|TRBD2
CASSTSGQETQYF
TGTGCCAGTAGTACTAGCGGTCAAGAGACCCAGTACTTC
>TRBV19|TRBJ2-5|-|TRBD2
CASSPGWGLAGYQETQYF
TGTGCCAGTAGTCCCGGATGGGGACTAGCGGGATACCAAGAGACCCAGTACTTC
>TRBV27|TRBJ2-7|-|TRBD1
CASSFGQGAGEQYF
TGTGCCAGCAGTTTTGGGCAGGGGGCTGGGGAGCAGTACTTC
>TRBV5-6|TRBJ2-7|-|TRBD1
CASSLTGDYDEQYF
TGTGCCAGCAGCTTGACAGGGGATTATGACGAGCAGTACTTC
>TRBV27|TRBJ2-7|-|-
CASSLPPPTSEQYF
TGTGCCAGCAGTCTACCCCCGCCTACGAGCGAGCAGTACTTC
>TRBV29-1|TRBJ1-1|-|TRBD1
CSVHRGSTEAFF
TGCAGCGTGCACAGGGGAAGCACTGAAGCTTTCTTT
>TRBV7-2|TRBJ2-2|-|-
CASSLPGLPSTGELFF
TGTGCCAGCAGCTTGCCGGGACTTCCATCTACCGGGGAGCTGTTTTTT